This T cell receptor (beta chain) was observed in a study of blood T cell repertoires in COVID-19. Overall study context: T cells, B-cell-depleted T cells, or PBMCs supplied cDNA or gDNA.

This CDR3 has 14 residues. Trimming took 5 bases from V and 5 from J, leaving 15 bases between them. The germline V gene encodes CDR1 LNHDA and CDR2 SQIVND (reference sequence). The data were produced by immunoSEQ multiplex PCR, yet TCRdb's version contains in-frame clones alone and is incomplete. The table shows fewer than 150,000 clones, with 84% occurring only once. V is TRBV19 and J is TRBJ2-5, with a tentative D call TRBD1 (5 bases). The specimen sequenced was PBMCs or T cells enriched from blood (not recorded which). This TCR was sampled from a middle-aged man in a cohort exposed to, infected with or recovered from COVID-19 (not recorded which). The CDR3 loop reads CASSVINRLETQYF. The DNA of the CDR3 is TGTGCCAGTAGTGTAATTAACAGGCTCGAGACCCAGTACTTC.